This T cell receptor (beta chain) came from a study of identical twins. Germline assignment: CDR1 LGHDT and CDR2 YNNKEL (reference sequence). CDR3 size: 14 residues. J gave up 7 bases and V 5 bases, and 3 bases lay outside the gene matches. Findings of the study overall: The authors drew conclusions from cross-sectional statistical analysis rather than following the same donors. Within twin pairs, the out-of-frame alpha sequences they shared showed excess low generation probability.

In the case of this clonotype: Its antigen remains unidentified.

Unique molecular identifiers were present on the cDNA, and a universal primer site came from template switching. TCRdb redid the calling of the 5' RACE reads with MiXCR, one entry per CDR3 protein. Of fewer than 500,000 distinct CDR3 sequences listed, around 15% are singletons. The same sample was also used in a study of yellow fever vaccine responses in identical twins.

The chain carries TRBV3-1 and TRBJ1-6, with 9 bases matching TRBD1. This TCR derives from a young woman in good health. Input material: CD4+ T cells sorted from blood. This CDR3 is CASSDRGGNSPLHF. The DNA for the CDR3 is TGTGCCAGCAGCGACAGGGGGGGAAATTCACCCCTCCACTTT.